Listed here are 27 T cell receptor beta chains from one sample, sequenced in a study of T cell responses to AZD1222 COVID-19 vaccine. Sequencing used immunoSEQ multiplex PCR; TCRdb keeps in-frame clones, though not all of them. The sample carries over 130,000 clones, around nine tenths recorded once. Material: peripheral blood, obtained on day 0 of AZD1222 vaccination. The source is an adult in good health.

This chain joins TRBV9 and TRBJ2-2; TRBD1 is a possible D gene (6 bases). CDR3 length equals 15 residues. Per germline, CDR1 SGDLS and CDR2 YYNGEE. V lost 2 bases to trimming and J lost 2 bases, with 10 bases between them. This CDR3 reads CASSVGQSNTGELFF. DNA for the CDR3: TGTGCCAGCAGCGTCGGACAGAGCAACACCGGGGAGCTGTTTTTT.

The chain employs TRBV6-5 and TRBJ1-4; the match to TRBD1 covers 9 bases. Trimming took 6 bases from V and 8 from J; bases not matched to a gene: 7. The CDR3 length is 14 residues. Germline V lookup: CDR1 MNHEY, CDR2 SVGAGI. CDR3 coding DNA: TGTGCCAGCAGGGGGACAGGGATTTGGGAAAAACTGTTTTTT. It specifies CASRGTGIWEKLFF.

The rearrangement links TRBV11-2 to TRBJ2-7; 13 nucleotides agree with TRBD2. Germline CDR1 and CDR2: SGHAT and FQNNGV. The CDR3 is made up of 15 amino acids. V was pared by 5 bases and J by 3 bases, with 4 bases of the junction left unmatched. The CDR3 loop reads CASSVTSGRVYEQYF. DNA for the CDR3: TGTGCCAGCAGCGTCACTAGCGGGAGGGTCTACGAGCAGTACTTC.

The V and J genes are TRBV5-6 and TRBJ1-4; D unresolved. V dropped 1 base and J dropped 3 bases, with 10 bases sitting between them. Germline CDR1 SGHDT, CDR2 YYEEEE. This CDR3 has 15 amino acids. CDR3 region: CASSLFTGSNEKLFF. For the CDR3, the DNA is TGTGCCAGCAGCTTGTTCACGGGGTCTAATGAAAAACTGTTTTTT.

The genes are TRBV9 and TRBJ2-3, with D possibly matching TRBD2 (6 bases). The CDR3 is 16 residues long. The V end was cut by 0 bases, the J end by 2 bases, with 13 bases between. Germline CDR1 reads SGDLS; CDR2 reads YYNGEE. The CDR3 protein is CASSVGPGLNTDTQYF. CDR3 in DNA: TGTGCCAGCAGCGTAGGTCCGGGACTGAACACAGATACGCAGTATTTT.

This rearrangement joins TRBV27 to TRBJ2-5; 9 nucleotides line up with TRBD1. The V gene end was trimmed by 5 bases and the J gene end by 1 base; junction bases not matched to a gene: 8. This CDR3 spans 16 amino acids. Germline V gives CDR1 MNHEY, CDR2 SMNVEV (reference sequence). Written as DNA, the CDR3 is TGTGCCAGCAGTCCTGGACAGGGGCCCTTCCAAGAGACCCAGTACTTC. This gives the protein CASSPGQGPFQETQYF.

V is TRBV29-1 and J is TRBJ2-6, with unresolved D. V dropped 2 bases and J dropped 0 bases, with 14 bases sitting between them. CDR1 is SQVTM, CDR2 ANQGSEA, per germline. The CDR3 runs to 17 residues. CDR3 sequence reads: CSVEIRTLNSGANVLTF. Written as DNA, the CDR3 is TGCAGCGTTGAAATCCGTACACTTAACTCTGGGGCCAACGTCCTGACTTTC.

J is TRBJ2-5 and V is TRBV27, with D uncertain. In germline, CDR1 is MNHEY, CDR2 SMNVEV (reference sequence). V lost 4 bases and J 4 bases, leaving 10 bases between the germline ends. This CDR3 has 13 residues. The DNA for the CDR3 is TGTGCCAGCAGTTATTCTAGGTCAGAGACCCAGTACTTC. Amino acids: CASSYSRSETQYF.

This clone was detected a few times. The V and J genes are TRBV6-1 and TRBJ1-4, with 9 bases fitting TRBD1. CDR3 length: 16 amino acids. With V trimmed by 4 bases and J by 8 bases, 11 bases remained unmatched. Germline CDR1 is MNHNS and CDR2 is SASEGT. The CDR3 spells CASSARTGAVGEKLFF. The CDR3 region has the DNA TGTGCCAGCAGTGCCCGGACAGGGGCAGTTGGGGAAAAACTGTTTTTT.

The chain combines TRBV7-9 with TRBJ2-5, with 7 positions matching TRBD1. This CDR3 comprises 15 residues. J was trimmed by 2 bases and V by 2 bases; bases with no gene match: 5. CDR1 and CDR2 (germline): SEHNR, FQNEAQ (reference sequence). The CDR3, as DNA: TGTGCCAGCAGCTTAAGGACAGGCCTACAAGAGACCCAGTACTTC. The encoded protein is CASSLRTGLQETQYF.

The V gene is TRBV30, the J gene TRBJ2-3; possibly TRBD2 for D (6 bases). The CDR3 runs 15 residues. Germline CDR1 GTSNPN, CDR2 SVGIG (reference sequence). The germline V and J ends were trimmed by 6 bases and 2 bases, with 18 bases remaining between them. The CDR3: CACHPEGRTTDTQYF. In DNA, the CDR3 is TGTGCCTGTCACCCGGAGGGCCGTACCACAGATACGCAGTATTTT.

The chain has TRBV9 and TRBJ1-4; no clear D. The germline V gene has CDR1 SGDLS and CDR2 YYNGEE. This CDR3 region has 14 residues. V lost 3 bases, J lost 7 bases, and 13 bases lay in between. In DNA, the CDR3 is TGTGCCAGCAGCGGCCGTGCGAACAGTGAAAAACTGTTTTTT. Amino acids: CASSGRANSEKLFF.

Written as DNA, the CDR3 is TGCGCCAGCAGCGAGGGGGGGGCGAGGACTGAAGCTTTCTTT. It specifies CASSEGGARTEAFF. This chain joins TRBV10-1 and TRBJ1-1; D possibly corresponds to TRBD1 (6 bases). Per germline, CDR1 WNHNN and CDR2 SYGVQD (reference sequence). CDR3 length: 14 amino acids. V was cut by 6 bases and J by 5 bases, with 16 bases left in between.

This rearrangement joins TRBV7-9 to TRBJ1-1, with D perhaps matching TRBD1 (5 bases). Germline V lookup: CDR1 SEHNR, CDR2 FQNEAQ (reference sequence). CDR3 length equals 11 residues. The V end was cut by 4 bases, the J end by 11 bases, with 11 bases between. DNA for the CDR3: TGTGCCAGCAGCTCCCGGGGCGGGGCTTTCTTT. Translated, it gives CASSSRGGAFF.

The V and J genes are TRBV9 and TRBJ1-2, with a tentative D call TRBD1 (6 bases). Germline V gene lookup returns CDR1 SGDLS and CDR2 YYNGEE. This CDR3 contains 17 residues. V lost 0 bases and J lost 0, with 15 bases in between. The CDR3 DNA is TGTGCCAGCAGCGTAGCCCCACGACAGGAGTCTAACTATGGCTACACCTTC. It codes for CASSVAPRQESNYGYTF. Filled out from reference TRBV9 and TRBJ1-2, the complete variable domain reads DSGVTQTPKHLITATGQRVTLRCSPRSGDLSVYWYQQSLDQGLQFLIQYYNGEERAKGNILERFSAQQFPDLHSELNLSSLELGDSALYFCASSVAPRQESNYGYTFGSGTRLTVV.

CDR3 residues: CAWRRDTTEAFF. The CDR3 DNA reads as TGTGCCTGGAGACGAGATACTACTGAAGCTTTCTTT. This chain uses TRBV30 with TRBJ1-1; D not certain. Germline CDR1 is GTSNPN and CDR2 is SVGIG (reference sequence). The CDR3 has 12 residues. Trimming shortened V by 3 bases and J by 5 bases, and 10 bases separated the two germline ends.

The chain uses TRBV11-3 and TRBJ1-6; TRBD1 matches at 7 bases. Trimming removed 5 bases from V and 7 bases from J; junction bases left unmatched: 5. Germline V gene lookup returns CDR1 SGHNT and CDR2 YENEEA. CDR3 size: 14 residues. This CDR3 reads CASSQTGFNSPLHF. The CDR3 DNA follows: TGTGCCAGCAGCCAGACAGGGTTCAATTCACCCCTCCACTTT.

V is TRBV20-1 and J is TRBJ1-2; D unclear. The CDR3 has 11 residues. Germline V CDR1 and CDR2: DFQATT, SNEGSKA (reference sequence). Trimming removed 6 bases at V and 1 base at J, with 6 bases between. The chain's CDR3 is CSAGFNYGYTF. As DNA, the CDR3 is TGCAGTGCGGGTTTTAACTATGGCTACACCTTC.

This clone was detected only once. The chain has TRBV5-8 and TRBJ1-1; TRBD1 might be the D (6 bases). The CDR3 sequence is 14 residues long. The germline CDR1 and CDR2 sequences are SGHTS and YDEGEE. The V gene lost 5 bases and the J gene lost 3 bases, with 14 bases spanning the gap. For the CDR3, the DNA is TGTGCCAGCAGGAGGGGGTATTACTACACTGAAGCTTTCTTT. Its translation is CASRRGYYYTEAFF.

This CDR3 is CASQPGLAGGNEQFF. The CDR3, as DNA: TGTGCCAGCCAACCGGGACTAGCGGGAGGGAATGAGCAGTTCTTC. The chain is built from TRBV19 and TRBJ2-1, with 16 bases identical to TRBD2. CDR3 length equals 15 residues. The V gene's germline CDR1 is LNHDA and CDR2 SQIVND (reference sequence). Trimming cost V 9 bases and J 7 bases; bases outside gene matches: 6.

The chain uses TRBV27 and TRBJ1-5, with D perhaps matching TRBD1 (5 bases). Deletions cut 5 bases from V and 5 bases from J, with 16 bases between. This CDR3 contains 15 residues. From germline, CDR1 is MNHEY and CDR2 SMNVEV (reference sequence). This CDR3 is CASSDKFGADQPQHF. CDR3 DNA sequence: TGTGCCAGCAGTGACAAGTTCGGGGCCGATCAGCCCCAGCATTTT.

V and J are TRBV6-5 and TRBJ1-3; D call uncertain. CDR1 is MNHEY and CDR2 is SVGAGI in the germline V gene. V gave up 6 bases and J gave up 1 base, with 13 bases separating them. The CDR3 runs to 15 residues. DNA of the CDR3: TGTGCCAGCAGCCCAACGGCGGATTCTGGAAACACCATATATTTT. It yields the protein CASSPTADSGNTIYF.

The chain is built from TRBV3-1 (or the pseudogene TRBV3-2) and TRBJ1-1; the D gene is possibly TRBD1 (5 bases). The CDR3 totals 15 residues. Germline CDR1 LGHDT, CDR2 YNNKEL (reference sequence). V lost 0 bases to trimming and J lost 2 bases, with 10 bases between them. The CDR3 DNA reads as TGTGCCAGCAGCCAAGACGCGACAGATAACACTGAAGCTTTCTTT. It yields the protein CASSQDATDNTEAFF.

The J gene is TRBJ2-5, the V gene TRBV18; D may be TRBD2 (6 bases). V was shortened by 3 bases and J by 1 base, with 15 bases between the two germline ends. The CDR3 is made up of 16 amino acids. Germline assignment: CDR1 KGHSH and CDR2 LQKENI. The CDR3 sequence is CASSPYPGVLQETQYF. The DNA of the CDR3 is TGTGCCAGCTCACCTTATCCGGGGGTGCTCCAAGAGACCCAGTACTTC.

The chain carries TRBV7-9 and TRBJ2-1, with TRBD2 matching over 8 bases. With 4 bases clipped from V and 8 bases from J, the junction kept 10 bases outside the gene matches. Germline loops: CDR1 SEHNR, CDR2 FQNEAQ (reference sequence). The length of the CDR3 is 15 residues. CDR3 coding DNA: TGTGCCAGCAGCTACTCCGGGACTAGTTCGGATGAGCAGTTCTTC. Its protein product is CASSYSGTSSDEQFF.

The rearrangement uses TRBV7-9 and TRBJ2-1; D is possibly TRBD2 (6 bases). The CDR3 runs to 17 residues. Germline V gene sequence: CDR1 SEHNR, CDR2 FQNEAQ (reference sequence). The V end lost 5 bases, the J end lost 0 bases, and 17 bases lay between the germline ends. The CDR3 here is CASSRTGTQSSYNEQFF. Here the CDR3 DNA reads TGTGCCAGCAGCCGTACCGGGACTCAGAGCTCCTACAATGAGCAGTTCTTC.

This clone appeared a single time. The V call is TRBV9, the J call TRBJ2-5, with 7 positions matching TRBD2. Looked up from germline, CDR1 is SGDLS and CDR2 is YYNGEE. This CDR3 comprises 15 residues. Trimming removed 5 bases from V and 5 bases from J; junction bases left unmatched: 12. The CDR3 nucleotides are TGTGCCAGCAGTGCGCGGGAGAAATGGGGGGAGACCCAGTACTTC. This translates into CASSAREKWGETQYF.